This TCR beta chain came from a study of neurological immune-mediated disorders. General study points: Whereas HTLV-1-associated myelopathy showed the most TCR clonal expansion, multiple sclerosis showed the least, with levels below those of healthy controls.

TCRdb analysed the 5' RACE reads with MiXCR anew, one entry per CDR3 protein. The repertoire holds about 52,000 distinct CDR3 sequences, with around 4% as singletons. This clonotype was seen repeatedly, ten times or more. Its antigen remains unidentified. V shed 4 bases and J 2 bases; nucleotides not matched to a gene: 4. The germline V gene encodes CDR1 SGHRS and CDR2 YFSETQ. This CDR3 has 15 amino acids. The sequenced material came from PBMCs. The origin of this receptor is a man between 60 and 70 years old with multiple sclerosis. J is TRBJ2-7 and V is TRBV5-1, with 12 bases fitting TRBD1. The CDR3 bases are TGCGCCAGCAGCCCCGGGACAGGGGGCACCTACGAGCAGTACTTC. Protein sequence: CASSPGTGGTYEQYF.